Following are 14 T cell receptor beta chains from one sample sequenced in a study of cytomegalovirus exposure and HLA in healthy donors. PCR involved 60 Vbeta and 13 Jbeta primers. The table came from immunoSEQ multiplex PCR; TCRdb's copy has only in-frame clones and leaves some out. The profile shows under 200,000 clones, 65% to 90% of them singletons. The source material was PBMCs. These receptors originate from a woman aged 18 to 35 in good health and CMV-seronegative.

This rearrangement joins TRBV28 to TRBJ1-5; D may be TRBD1 (5 bases). V lost 2 bases, J lost 1 base, and 6 bases lay in between. Germline V gene data show CDR1 as MDHEN and CDR2 as SYDVKM. The CDR3 sequence is 14 residues long. Written as DNA, the CDR3 is TGTGCCAGCAGTTTAGGACACAGCAATCAGCCCCAGCATTTT. It encodes CASSLGHSNQPQHF. The full variable domain, with the rest looked up from reference TRBV28 and TRBJ1-5, is DVKVTQSSRYLVKRTGEKVFLECVQDMDHENMFWYRQDPGLGLRLIYFSYDVKMKEKGDIPEGYSVSREKKERFSLILESASTNQTSMYLCASSLGHSNQPQHFGDGTRLSIL.

This chain connects TRBV6-1 to TRBJ1-5, with D possibly TRBD1 on 5 matching bases. Per germline, CDR1 MNHNS and CDR2 SASEGT. V lost 10 bases to trimming and J lost 0 bases, with 13 bases between them. The CDR3 sequence is 14 residues long. CDR3 coding DNA: TGTGCCACCGGGGGACGGTATAGCAATCAGCCCCAGCATTTT. Amino acid sequence: CATGGRYSNQPQHF.

The rearrangement links TRBV6-5 to TRBJ2-1, with TRBD2 matching 9 bases. CDR3 size: 15 residues. With V trimmed by 8 bases and J by 7 bases, 12 bases remained unmatched. Germline assignment: CDR1 MNHEY and CDR2 SVGAGI. This CDR3 is CASGGRAGGENEQFF. In DNA form, the CDR3 reads TGTGCCAGCGGAGGGCGGGCGGGGGGGGAAAATGAGCAGTTCTTC.

This chain joins TRBV19 and TRBJ2-4; tentative D call: TRBD2 (5 bases). The V and J ends lost 6 bases and 0 bases respectively, with 12 bases between them. CDR3 length: 15 residues. Germline V CDR1 and CDR2: LNHDA, SQIVND (reference sequence). The CDR3 DNA follows: TGTGCCAGTAGATCAGCGGCCACAGCCAAAAACATTCAGTACTTC. Its translation: CASRSAATAKNIQYF.

The chain employs TRBV7-9 and TRBJ1-2, with D hard to call. Trimming pared 1 base from V and 1 base from J, leaving 10 bases between. The CDR3 is made up of 15 amino acids. Germline CDR1 and CDR2: SEHNR and FQNEAQ (reference sequence). DNA of the CDR3: TGTGCCAGCAGCTTAGTCCTCCGGGTTAACTATGGCTACACCTTC. Translated: CASSLVLRVNYGYTF.

CDR3 in DNA: TGTGCCAGCAGCTTGGAAACAGGGGGCTTGGGGAGCATATATTTT. Amino acids: CASSLETGGLGSIYF. The genes are TRBV7-2 and TRBJ1-3; TRBD1 agrees at 9 bases. Germline V gene sequence: CDR1 SGHTA, CDR2 FQGNSA. CDR3 length equals 15 residues. The trim removed 3 bases at V and 12 bases at J, leaving 12 bases unmatched.

This sequence joins TRBV2 and TRBJ2-5; 8 nucleotides match TRBD1. The last part of the DNA fits TRBJ2-7 better; the J call may be wrong. This CDR3 is 13 amino acids long. Looked up from germline, CDR1 is SNHLY and CDR2 is FYNNEI. The CDR3 loop reads CASRGQAGNEQYF. In DNA form, the CDR3 reads TGTGCCAGCAGGGGACAGGCGGGCAACGAGCAGTACTTC.

This clone was detected only once. V is TRBV5-6 and J is TRBJ2-5; weak D call: TRBD1 (6 bases). The CDR3 extends over 14 amino acids. Trimming stripped 4 bases from V and 1 base from J, with 11 bases between. Germline V gene lookup returns CDR1 SGHDT and CDR2 YYEEEE. In DNA form, the CDR3 reads TGTGCCAGCAGCCGGGGACATTCCCAAGAGACCCAGTACTTC. Translated, it gives CASSRGHSQETQYF.

The chain is built from TRBV5-1 and TRBJ2-3, with D maybe TRBD1 (5 bases). CDR1 is SGHRS, CDR2 YFSETQ, per germline. Trimming took off 0 bases at V and 1 base at J, with 6 bases between the two ends. The CDR3 is made up of 14 amino acids. The CDR3 loop is CASSLEGRTDTQYF. Written as DNA, the CDR3 is TGCGCCAGCAGCTTGGAGGGGCGCACAGATACGCAGTATTTT.

The chain joins TRBV5-1 to TRBJ2-7; D is perhaps TRBD1 (5 bases). The CDR3 has 13 residues. V lost 2 bases and J 7 bases, leaving 13 bases between the germline ends. The germline V gene has CDR1 SGHRS and CDR2 YFSETQ. The CDR3 region is CASSFNGAGEQYF. Written as DNA, the CDR3 is TGCGCCAGCAGCTTCAACGGCGCAGGGGAGCAGTACTTC. Drawing the rest from reference TRBV5-1 and TRBJ2-7, the complete variable domain is KAGVTQTPRYLIKTRGQQVTLSCSPISGHRSVSWYQQTPGQGLQFLFEYFSETQRNKGNFPGRFSGRQFSNSRSEMNVSTLELGDSALYLCASSFNGAGEQYFGPGTRLTVT.

The V and J genes are TRBV2 and TRBJ2-1; D possibly corresponds to TRBD1 (6 bases). V was trimmed by 3 bases and J by 2 bases, leaving 14 bases between them. Germline loops: CDR1 SNHLY, CDR2 FYNNEI. The CDR3 is 16 amino acids. CDR3 bases: TGTGCCAGCAGTGAGAGAACAGGGTTAGCCTACAATGAGCAGTTCTTC. Translated: CASSERTGLAYNEQFF.

This sequence joins TRBV5-1 and TRBJ2-5; 8 bases line up with TRBD2. Matching the DNA end better, TRBJ2-7 makes the J call doubtful. This CDR3 has 14 amino acids. Germline CDR1 reads SGHRS; CDR2 reads YFSETQ. CDR3 residues: CASSPGLVVSEQYF. CDR3 bases: TGCGCCAGCAGCCCGGGACTAGTTGTCTCCGAGCAGTACTTC.

This rearrangement joins TRBV19 to TRBJ2-5; 7 bases match TRBD2. The germline CDR1 and CDR2 sequences are LNHDA and SQIVND (reference sequence). The CDR3 loop spans 15 amino acids. J gave up 7 bases and V 3 bases, and 11 bases lay outside the gene matches. The CDR3 DNA reads as TGTGCCAGTAGTATGTGGACGGGTGCGGGGGTGACCCAGTACTTC. It translates to CASSMWTGAGVTQYF.

In this sample, this clone turned up once. The chain combines TRBV30 with TRBJ1-1; TRBD1 is a possible D gene (6 bases). V was shortened by 3 bases and J by 0 bases, with 11 bases between the two germline ends. CDR3 length equals 14 residues. The germline gives CDR1 GTSNPN, CDR2 SVGIG (reference sequence). The CDR3: CAWRLGDMNTEAFF. In DNA, the CDR3 is TGTGCCTGGAGACTCGGGGACATGAACACTGAAGCTTTCTTT. Complete variable domain (other parts from reference TRBV30 and TRBJ1-1): SQTIHQWPATLVQPVGSPLSLECTVEGTSNPNLYWYRQAAGRGLQLLFYSVGIGQISSEVPQNLSASRPQDRQFILSSKKLLLSDSGFYLCAWRLGDMNTEAFFGQGTRLTVV.